This TCR beta chain was recorded in a study of identifying expanded T cells in peripheral blood (dated by TCRdb to the late 2010s). With respect to the entire study: Technical replicates were generated by sequencing separate aliquots of the same genomic DNA pool, and four replicates were compared pairwise.

TCRbeta CDR3 regions were profiled with the immunoSEQ Assay using bias-controlled multiplex PCR amplification of genomic DNA. Processing in the source paper ran as follows. To quantify the absolute abundance of each unique TCRbeta CDR3 region, the sequences were collapsed and filtered. Differential abundance was tested with two models: a binomial (Fisher-equivalent) model and a beta-binomial model that adds time-dependent variance fitted from healthy donors. Clones with fewer than 5 combined templates were excluded, and clones with Benjamini-Hochberg FDR below 0.01 were called differentially abundant. In the beta-binomial model, variance was expressed as a function of the total template count across the two samples, in the form v = (b*log(k)+a)^2. TCRdb obtained this table from immuneACCESS and retained in-frame rearrangements with V and J assigned. These tables miss some clones; where compared with another copy, unresolved V genes account for less than half of the shortfall, and the remainder is unexplained. Clone size and V and J calls were adopted from that table, with D and trimming inferred from the DNA. The sample table shows more than 45,000 clones, and over 75% are seen once. The ten biggest clones cover approximately 15% of the sample.

V lost 3 bases and J lost 6 bases; the stretch between them is 11 bases long. CDR1 and CDR2, looked up from the germline V gene, are SGDLS and YYNGEE. The CDR3, cysteine through phenylalanine, is 13 amino acids long. CDR3 DNA only is kept here, 39 bases in frame from base 1. What the study reported, not specific to this receptor: It was expected by the authors that biological variance in healthy repertoires might increase further over much longer intervals, such as months to years. The binomial model flagged approximately 1.2 differentially abundant clones between technical replicates but 15 to 17 over approximately 2 weeks and 19 over about four weeks. Both the number of clones called differentially abundant and the false-positive rate were significantly reduced by the beta-binomial model across all healthy-donor time intervals. For all healthy donors, the variance in clone template counts between approximately two-week samples rose significantly as total template count increased.

During the collection period, no immune events, such as infections, were documented for the healthy donors. Healthy-donor blood repertoires served as a training cohort to calibrate time-dependent variance in a beta-binomial model of T-cell clone differential abundance. The training cohort comprised 10 or so healthy donors, 3 female and 7 male. Donor ages ranged from 29 to 64 years, with an average of about 40 years. Whole blood was collected from each healthy donor at three time points spaced approximately 13 days apart and obtained from a commercial supplier. For immunosequencing, genomic DNA was extracted from unsorted whole blood. On this clone itself: What this receptor recognizes is not known. Base qualities are not provided; no much larger clone lies one nucleotide away.

Recombination connected TRBV9 to TRBJ2-3; the D gene assignment is ambiguous. The sequence came from a person aged 18 to 70 in good health. Sequenced: blood. Here is the DNA: TGTGCCAGCAGCGCCAGGCAAAGGGATACGCAGTATTTT. The resulting protein is CASSARQRDTQYF.